The 20 T cell receptor beta chains listed next were all sequenced from one sample in a study of brain T cells in children with intractable seizures. TCRdb's table, derived via immunoSEQ multiplex PCR, lists solely in-frame clones and lacks some. In the table there are 35,000 to 50,000 clones, 90% of which are singletons. The sequencing here drew on peripheral blood, taken at surgery. The origin of the receptors is a girl aged 2-10 years with tuberous sclerosis and intractable seizures.

This chain connects TRBV10-2 to TRBJ1-5; D gene uncertain. V was trimmed by 0 bases and J by 4 bases, leaving 1 base between them. CDR3 length: 12 amino acids. Germline lookup yields CDR1 WSHSY and CDR2 SAAADI. This chain's CDR3 is CASSESNQPQHF. Written as DNA, the CDR3 is TGCGCCAGCAGTGAGTCTAATCAGCCCCAGCATTTT.

This sequence joins TRBV3-1 (or the pseudogene TRBV3-2) and TRBJ1-2; 9 bases map to TRBD1. The CDR3 is 14 amino acids. Germline lookup yields CDR1 LGHDT and CDR2 YNNKEL (reference sequence). The J segment lost 8 bases and the V segment lost 1 base, leaving 5 bases of the junction unmatched. CDR3 DNA sequence: TGTGCCAGCAGCCAAGGTCAACAGGGGGCAGGCTACACCTTC. Translation: CASSQGQQGAGYTF.

This clone was seen a single time. The chain combines TRBV4-2 with TRBJ1-2; 7 bases are shared with TRBD1. CDR1 and CDR2 from the germline V gene are LGHNA and YNFKEQ. The V segment lost 0 bases and the J segment 4 bases; nucleotides outside the gene matches: 2. This CDR3 has 14 amino acids. The CDR3 region is CASSQEDRSYGYTF. The CDR3 coding sequence is TGTGCCAGCAGCCAAGAGGACAGGTCCTATGGCTACACCTTC.

This chain connects TRBV6-5 to TRBJ1-3, with 10 bases aligning to TRBD1. The CDR3 spans 16 residues. The J segment lost 1 base and the V segment lost 0 bases, leaving 0 bases of the junction unmatched. Looked up from germline, CDR1 is MNHEY and CDR2 is SVGAGI. Here the CDR3 reads CASSYSGQGSGNTIYF. The CDR3 DNA reads as TGTGCCAGCAGTTACTCGGGACAGGGGTCTGGAAACACCATATATTTT.

V is TRBV11-2 and J is TRBJ1-6; possibly TRBD1 for D (5 bases). Germline V gene lookup returns CDR1 SGHAT and CDR2 FQNNGV. Trimming left V 5 bases short and J 9 bases short, with 14 bases between. This CDR3 has 14 amino acids. The CDR3 sequence: CASSPWGMSSPLHF. The CDR3 DNA is TGTGCCAGCAGCCCCTGGGGGATGAGTTCACCCCTCCACTTT.

The chain has TRBV4-1 and TRBJ1-5; 10 bases agree with TRBD1. The CDR3 sequence is 16 residues long. The ends lost 3 bases at V and 6 bases at J; junction bases unmatched: 8. CDR1 is MGHRA, CDR2 YSYEKL, per germline. The CDR3 DNA follows: TGCGCCAGCAGCCACCCGGACAGGGGGTTAGGTCAGCCCCAGCATTTT. This codes for CASSHPDRGLGQPQHF.

The chain employs TRBV10-2 and TRBJ1-2; no firm D call. CDR1 and CDR2 (germline): WSHSY, SAAADI. V lost 2 bases and J lost 3, with 7 bases in between. This CDR3 has 13 amino acids. The CDR3 bases are TGCGCCAGCAGTGAGATGCGGGACTATGGCTACACCTTC. This codes for CASSEMRDYGYTF.

This clone was recorded a few times. The rearrangement joins TRBV2 to TRBJ1-2; tentatively, D is TRBD1 (6 bases). The CDR3 covers 12 residues. Trimming took 6 bases from V and 6 from J, leaving 11 bases between them. CDR1 is SNHLY and CDR2 is FYNNEI in the germline V gene. In DNA form, the CDR3 reads TGTGCCAGCAGGGTCAGGGGCGATGGCTACACCTTC. This gives the protein CASRVRGDGYTF.

CDR3: CSVGGTAKETQYF. The CDR3 DNA is TGCAGCGTTGGGGGGACCGCGAAAGAGACCCAGTACTTC. The chain combines TRBV29-1 with TRBJ2-5, with D perhaps being TRBD1 or TRBD2 (5 bases each). The CDR3 is 13 residues long. Germline assignment: CDR1 SQVTM and CDR2 ANQGSEA. The V and J ends lost 4 bases and 3 bases respectively, with 12 bases between them.

V usage is TRBV7-9 and J usage is TRBJ2-3, with D perhaps TRBD1 (5 bases). CDR1 and CDR2 (germline): SEHNR, FQNEAQ (reference sequence). With 9 bases removed from V and 0 bases from J, the gap between germline ends came to 19 bases. The CDR3 sequence is 16 residues long. The CDR3 loop is CASTGMAVSSTDTQYF. The CDR3, as DNA: TGTGCCAGTACAGGAATGGCCGTAAGCAGCACAGATACGCAGTATTTT.

This chain links TRBV5-6 with TRBJ2-1, with D perhaps matching TRBD1 (5 bases). Per germline, CDR1 SGHDT and CDR2 YYEEEE. The CDR3 spans 15 residues. Trimming took off 0 bases at V and 4 bases at J, with 11 bases between the two ends. The CDR3 reads CASSLADRSYNEQFF. CDR3 coding DNA: TGTGCCAGCAGCTTGGCCGACAGAAGTTACAATGAGCAGTTCTTC. Combining the CDR3 with reference TRBV5-6 and TRBJ2-1 gives the whole variable domain DAGVTQSPTHLIKTRGQQVTLRCSPKSGHDTVSWYQQALGQGPQFIFQYYEEEERQRGNFPDRFSGHQFPNYSSELNVNALLLGDSALYLCASSLADRSYNEQFFGPGTRLTVL.

This clone was seen once. The chain is built from TRBV3-1 (or the pseudogene TRBV3-2) and TRBJ2-1; TRBD1 might be the D (5 bases). From germline, CDR1 is LGHDT and CDR2 YNNKEL (reference sequence). This CDR3 is built from 17 residues. Trimming took 0 bases from V and 4 from J, leaving 16 bases between them. The chain's CDR3 is CASSQEGSQGSYNEQFF. CDR3 bases: TGTGCCAGCAGCCAAGAAGGTTCGCAGGGCTCTTACAATGAGCAGTTCTTC.

The chain has TRBV7-2 and TRBJ1-6; 7 bases line up with TRBD1. Germline assignment: CDR1 SGHTA and CDR2 FQGNSA. With 5 bases clipped from V and 8 bases from J, the junction kept 6 bases outside the gene matches. The CDR3 is made up of 14 amino acids. CDR3 residues: CASSQGGSDSPLHF. Written as DNA, the CDR3 is TGTGCCAGCAGCCAGGGGGGCTCGGATTCACCCCTCCACTTT.

The CDR3 region has the DNA TGTGCCAGCAGTTACAGCGGACTAGCGGGGGGCTCCGAGCAGTACGTC. It specifies CASSYSGLAGGSEQYV. This chain joins TRBV6-2 or TRBV6-3 and TRBJ2-7; the match to TRBD2 covers 14 bases. Germline-derived CDR1 and CDR2 are MNHEY and SVGEGT. Trimming took 2 bases from V and 6 from J; bases not matched to a gene: 6. The length of the CDR3 is 16 residues.

The rearrangement uses TRBV7-3 and TRBJ2-1; D gene ambiguous. There are 13 residues in the CDR3. Per germline, CDR1 SGHTA and CDR2 FQGTGA. V lost 3 bases to trimming and J lost 7 bases, with 10 bases between them. The CDR3 DNA reads as TGTGCCAGCAGCTTCAGTCAATCTAATGAGCAGTTCTTC. Protein sequence: CASSFSQSNEQFF.

The chain is built from TRBV5-5 and TRBJ2-7; D is unresolved. Per the germline V gene, CDR1 is SGHKS and CDR2 is YYEKEE (reference sequence). The CDR3 is made up of 13 amino acids. V was trimmed by 2 bases and J by 2 bases, leaving 8 bases between them. The CDR3 region has the DNA TGTGCCAGCAGCTTTGCCAAGCCCTACGAGCAGTACGTC. Protein sequence: CASSFAKPYEQYV.

The CDR3 DNA is TGTGCCAGCAGTTCCATGGGACACTCCTATGGCTACACCTTC. This codes for CASSSMGHSYGYTF. The chain recombines TRBV6-5 with TRBJ1-2; possible D gene TRBD1, 6 bases. Germline CDR1 and CDR2: MNHEY and SVGAGI. This CDR3 is 14 amino acids long. Between the trimmed V and J ends, which lost 4 bases and 4 bases, there was a span of 13 bases.

This clone came up a few times. The V and J genes are TRBV24-1 and TRBJ2-1; 10 nucleotides agree with TRBD1. Germline V lookup: CDR1 KGHDR, CDR2 SFDVKD. V shed 3 bases and J 6 bases; nucleotides not matched to a gene: 7. This CDR3 spans 16 amino acids. The CDR3 DNA follows: TGTGCCACCAGTGATCCCTCTGGACAGGGGGGCAATGAGCAGTTCTTC. It yields the protein CATSDPSGQGGNEQFF.

V and J are TRBV6-5 and TRBJ2-3; no reliable D call. V dropped 2 bases and J dropped 5 bases, with 11 bases sitting between them. The CDR3 is 14 amino acids. Germline-derived CDR1 and CDR2 are MNHEY and SVGAGI. The CDR3 DNA follows: TGTGCCAGCAGTTACCGTTCGGTTCAAGATACGCAGTATTTT. This codes for CASSYRSVQDTQYF.

This chain links TRBV24-1 with TRBJ2-3, with TRBD1 as a possible D gene (6 bases). This CDR3 is built from 16 residues. V was trimmed by 4 bases and J by 0 bases, leaving 13 bases between them. In germline, CDR1 is KGHDR, CDR2 SFDVKD. CDR3 region: CATSDPGADSTDTQYF. For the CDR3, the DNA is TGTGCCACCAGTGACCCAGGGGCGGATAGCACAGATACGCAGTATTTT.